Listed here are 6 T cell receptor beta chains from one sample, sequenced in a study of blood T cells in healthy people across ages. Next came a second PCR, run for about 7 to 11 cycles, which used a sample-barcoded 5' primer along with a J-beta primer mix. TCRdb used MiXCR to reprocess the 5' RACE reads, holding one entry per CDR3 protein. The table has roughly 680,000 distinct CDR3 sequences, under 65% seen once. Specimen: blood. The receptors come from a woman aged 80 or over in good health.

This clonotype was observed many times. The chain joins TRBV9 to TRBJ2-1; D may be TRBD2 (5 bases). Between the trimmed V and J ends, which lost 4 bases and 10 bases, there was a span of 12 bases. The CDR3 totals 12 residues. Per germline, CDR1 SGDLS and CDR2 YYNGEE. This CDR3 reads CASSFRRGEQFF. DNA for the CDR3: TGTGCCAGCAGCTTCAGGAGAGGGGAGCAGTTCTTC.

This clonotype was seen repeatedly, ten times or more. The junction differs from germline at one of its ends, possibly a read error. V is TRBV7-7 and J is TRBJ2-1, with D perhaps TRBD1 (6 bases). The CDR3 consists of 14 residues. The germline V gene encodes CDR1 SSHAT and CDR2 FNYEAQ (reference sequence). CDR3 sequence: CASSSLRGSNEQFF. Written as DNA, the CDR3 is TGTGCTAGCAGCTCGCTCAGGGGTTCCAATGAGCAGTTCTTC.

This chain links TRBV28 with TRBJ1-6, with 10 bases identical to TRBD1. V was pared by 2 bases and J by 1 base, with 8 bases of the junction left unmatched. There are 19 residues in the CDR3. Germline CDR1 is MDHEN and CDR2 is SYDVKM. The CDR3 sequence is CASSLTSGQGESYNSPLHF. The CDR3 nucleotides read TGTGCCAGCAGTTTAACCTCCGGACAGGGGGAGTCCTATAATTCACCCCTCCACTTT.

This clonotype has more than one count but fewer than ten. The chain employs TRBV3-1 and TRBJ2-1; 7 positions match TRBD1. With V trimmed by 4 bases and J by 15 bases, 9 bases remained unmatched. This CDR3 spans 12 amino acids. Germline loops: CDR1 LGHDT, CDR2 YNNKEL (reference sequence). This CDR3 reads CASSLNRGNPFF. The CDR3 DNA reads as TGTGCCAGCAGCCTCAACAGGGGTAACCCGTTCTTC.

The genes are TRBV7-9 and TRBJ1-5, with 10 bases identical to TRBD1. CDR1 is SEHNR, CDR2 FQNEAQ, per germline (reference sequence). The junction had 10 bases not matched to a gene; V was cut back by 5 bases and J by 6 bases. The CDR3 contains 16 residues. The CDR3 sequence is CASSRHLDRGIQPQHF. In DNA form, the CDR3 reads TGTGCCAGCAGCCGACACCTGGACAGGGGGATTCAGCCCCAGCATTTT. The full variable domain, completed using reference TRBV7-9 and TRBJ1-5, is DTGVSQNPRHKITKRGQNVTFRCDPISEHNRLYWYRQTLGQGPEFLTYFQNEAQLEKSRLLSDRFSAERPKGSFSTLEIQRTEQGDSAMYLCASSRHLDRGIQPQHFGDGTRLSIL.

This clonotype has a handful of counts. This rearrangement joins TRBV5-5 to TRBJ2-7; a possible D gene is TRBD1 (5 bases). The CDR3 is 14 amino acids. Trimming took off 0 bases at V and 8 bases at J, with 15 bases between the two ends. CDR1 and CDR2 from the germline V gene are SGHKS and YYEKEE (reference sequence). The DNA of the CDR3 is TGTGCCAGCAGCTTGGGTCAGGACCAGGGCAAGCAGTACTTC. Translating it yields CASSLGQDQGKQYF.